This entry features one TCR beta chain sequence. As yet, its antigen is unknown. Germline assignment: CDR1 SGHDT and CDR2 YYEEEE. Unmatched junction bases numbered 6, after V lost 4 bases and J lost 6 bases. The CDR3 length is 14 residues. These data belong to a study of T cell repertoires in cytomegalovirus infection. The wider study: It can be stated that public TCR beta signatures indicated CMV infection as well as a matching HLA type. Study results and limitations: Identification of carriers of CMV plus the relevant HLA was performed using cumulative public TCR beta family frequency. HLA-C-restricted, CMV-specific TCR beta clonotypes were dominant ex vivo.

TCRdb independently ran MiXCR on the reads; one entry per CDR3 protein. The sample consists of around 350,000 distinct CDR3 sequences, around a sixth of them appearing once. The sequencing input was PBMCs. This sequence joins TRBV5-6 and TRBJ1-4, with 7 positions matching TRBD1. The clonotype comes from a human donor in good health (CMV status not recorded). Some clones in this sample may be carry-over from other donors' samples. CDR3 amino acids: CASSHGTEDEKLFF. In nucleotides, the CDR3 is TGTGCCAGCAGCCACGGGACAGAGGATGAAAAACTGTTTTTT.